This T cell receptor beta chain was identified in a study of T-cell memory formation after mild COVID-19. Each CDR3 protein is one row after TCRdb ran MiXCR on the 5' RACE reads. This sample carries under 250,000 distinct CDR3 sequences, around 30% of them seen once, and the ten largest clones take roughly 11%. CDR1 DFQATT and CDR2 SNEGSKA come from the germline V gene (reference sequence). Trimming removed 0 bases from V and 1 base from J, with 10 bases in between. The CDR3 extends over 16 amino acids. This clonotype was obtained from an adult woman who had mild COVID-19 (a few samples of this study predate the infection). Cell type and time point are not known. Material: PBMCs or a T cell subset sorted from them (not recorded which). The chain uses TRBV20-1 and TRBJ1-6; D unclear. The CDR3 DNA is TGCAGTGCTAGAGATGCCGTGGGGTCCTATAATTCACCCCTCCACTTT. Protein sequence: CSARDAVGSYNSPLHF.